This TCR beta chain is from a study of regulatory T cells in long-lasting Graves disease (dated by TCRdb to about 2021). Regarding the research as a whole: Patients with newly diagnosed Graves' disease had been on antithyroid drugs for under 3 months. Patients with persistent Graves' disease were compared with patients with newly diagnosed Graves' disease using TCR sequencing and RNA sequencing of peripheral blood. The study was conducted in China and was registered as a clinical trial. A total of about 33 samples underwent TCR sequencing, from 13 patients with persistent Graves' disease and some 20 patients with newly diagnosed Graves' disease.

Points the paper makes about the study in general: TRBV28, TRBJ1-2 and TRBJ2-5 were preferentially used in persistent disease, while TRBV20-1 and TRBJ2-1 were favored in newly diagnosed disease. Because the primary lesion, thyroid tissue, could not be accessed, the study looked at peripheral blood alone. Compared with newly diagnosed patients, persistent Graves' disease patients had lower TCR Shannon entropy and fewer highly expanded clones, which suggests clonal expansion. A larger number of public clonotypes was shared among persistent patients (fewer than 3,000) than among newly diagnosed patients (around 880). Sequencing and analysis were restricted to the TCR beta chain. The authors noted that the small sample size was a limitation that may lower accuracy.

Per the publication, the time point label means: newly diagnosed GD, antithyroid drugs for less than 3 months. RNA was extracted from PBMCs in TRIzol for both TCR sequencing and RNA sequencing. The diagnosis of Graves' disease followed American Thyroid Association guidelines. Recruitment of patients was carried out at an endocrinology department in Xi'an, China. Each patient gave about 8.1 milliliters of peripheral blood, collected in an EDTA anticoagulant tube. Ficoll Paque Plus density gradient separation was used to isolate PBMCs, and no further T cell sorting was performed. RNA quality was checked with an Agilent 2100 Bioanalyzer and agarose gel, and concentration with a NanoDrop 2000. V and J are trimmed by 7 bases and 10 bases, and the gene matches miss 6 bases of the junction. The CDR3 runs 11 amino acids, cysteine and phenylalanine included. Only the CDR3 portion is preserved as DNA: 33 bases, with reading frame beginning at the first base. From a lookup of the germline V gene, CDR1 and CDR2 are SGHRS and YFSETQ.

Library generation was performed with multiplex PCR. These reads were obtained on an Illumina HiSeq 4000. iRepertoire HTBI primers and Arm-PCR amplification of CDR3 regions were used to construct TCR beta libraries. Before sequencing, the PCR products underwent gel purification. The study's own analysis went as follows. Across samples, around 62 TRBV and 13 to 15 TRBJ segments were identified and used for gene usage analysis of CDR3 amino acid clonotypes. COPE and FqMerger were used to merge filtered high-quality paired reads into contigs. BLAST was used to align contigs to the IMGT TRBV, TRBD and TRBJ reference genes, and CDR3 was defined following IMGT. Any clonotype with a frequency above 0.1% was counted as a highly expanded clone. Shannon entropy was used to measure repertoire diversity, and the Gini coefficient was used to measure V-J evenness. A clonotype was considered public if more than one individual shared it. TCRdb redid the processing of the public reads, applying fastp at Q25 and MiXCR, and retained in-frame beta chains. All rows with the same CDR3 protein become a single entry with the most common DNA and genes. TCRdb's processing, not the authors', yielded these V and J calls. The sample table shows roughly 350,000 distinct CDR3 sequences, and around 17% are seen once. In total, the top ten clones hold about 32% of the sample.

Many counts were recorded for this clonotype. Its recognized antigen is unknown. No base quality values were provided; no much bigger clone lies one nucleotide off. These data are also associated with another study on T cells in Graves' hyperthyroidism and ophthalmopathy. Drawing on the second study: Stable Graves' hyperthyroidism was defined as no progression to ophthalmopathy during 18 months of follow-up. Hyperthyroidism patients were newly diagnosed, with disease duration under 2 months, and aged 18 to 65 years. Exclusion was applied to patients with uncontrolled infections, other autoimmune diseases, pregnancy or lactation. Diagnoses were established on the basis of clinical symptoms, serum thyroxine and TRAb, thyroid ultrasound, and orbital computed tomography. The TCR CDR3 was subjected to a first round of RT-PCR using the HTBI primer set and the Qiagen OneStep RT-PCR kit. Blood samples also contained most of the expanded thyroid clonotypes (frequency above 0.001), which suggests that blood repertoires may reflect thyroid immune responses. A 13 V-J signature model separated ophthalmopathy from stable hyperthyroidism, with approximately 87% sensitivity and 81.08% specificity in cross-validation and 80%/75% in testing. During validation, the model predicted progression to ophthalmopathy a median of approximately six months ahead of onset, with around 71% sensitivity and 72.22% specificity. To identify TCR V-J signatures that set the groups apart, the researchers used a discovery cohort of about a hundred patients, made up of around 42 with Graves' ophthalmopathy and 57 with stable Graves' hyperthyroidism. Whether ophthalmopathy could be predicted prospectively was tested in an independent validation cohort made up of 18 hyperthyroidism patients plus 17 patients who later progressed to ophthalmopathy. The roughly 100 discovery patients were divided at random into training and test sets in a 7:3 ratio. The study also compared thyroid tissue and blood T-cell repertoires from more than 5 Graves' hyperthyroidism patients. After blood sampling, hyperthyroidism patients were treated with methimazole at a starting dose of 30 mg daily, and ophthalmopathy patients were treated with high-dose intravenous methylprednisolone. The libraries were constructed in a second round of multiplex PCR and then size-selected and purified. Paired-end sequencing of the libraries was performed with 100 bp reads on an Illumina HiSeq2000. SOAPnuke was used to process the raw data, with reads discarded if the reads contained adapters or uncalled bases, had a mean Phred below 15, or lacked an exact constant-primer or identifier match. High-quality paired reads were merged with COPE v1.2.5, and unique nucleotide sequences were defined as clonotypes. MiTCR v1.1 was used to align the clonotypes against IMGT TRBV, TRBD and TRBJ reference segments. Analysis was restricted to V-J combinations with a frequency above 0.0001, which covered 99.2% of repertoires. The TCS score was defined as the ratio of F50 (clonal expansion) to E x V (chaos), calculated using BLOSUM62-based TCRdist between CDR3 peptides within each V-J. Welch's t-statistics and random forest reduced roughly 500 V-J features to 13, which were used in a naive Bayes classifier (R e1071). No statistical method was used to fix the sample size in advance, and group allocation was not hidden from the investigators. The paper reports TCR Vbeta CDR3 sequencing of over 130 peripheral blood samples: approximately 43 ophthalmopathy, 70 to 85 hyperthyroidism and around 17 progressor patients.

The rearranged segments are TRBV5-1 and TRBJ2-3; 7 central bases correspond to TRBD1. The origin of this receptor is a man aged 35-49 years with Graves disease. Donor details come from another sample of the same person, matched by shared clones. Sequenced here: peripheral blood mononuclear cells (PBMCs), sampled at new diagnosis, from a patient treated with antithyroid drugs. Here the CDR3 is given as CASSDRAAQYF. Here is the DNA: TGCGCCAGCTCAGACAGGGCGGCGCAGTATTTT.